The T cell receptor beta chain under discussion was sequenced for a study of PD-L1 blockade in urothelial cancer. Study-level information: T cells were recovered from blood samples at a median of around 130,000.

Patients each gave 1 to 8 samples, pretreatment and on-treatment. Libraries were prepared by immunoSEQ multiplex PCR; TCRdb keeps only in-frame clonotypes and omits some of them. Found here are 38,000 or so clones, about four fifths of them singletons; the top ten hold about a sixth. Germline lookup yields CDR1 MNHNY and CDR2 SVGAGI (reference sequence). This CDR3 spans 15 amino acids. The V and J ends lost 1 base and 2 bases respectively, with 6 bases between them. V and J are TRBV6-6 and TRBJ2-6, with D unclear. The TCR was taken from a man in his sixties with urothelial cancer. Here the sequenced sample was PBMCs, taken around atezolizumab (anti-PD-L1) treatment. The CDR3: CASSYYLAGANVLTF. As DNA, the CDR3 is TGTGCCAGCAGTTACTACCTAGCTGGGGCCAACGTCCTGACTTTC.